The rows below give T cell receptor beta chains drawn from one sample of a study of blood T cell repertoires in COVID-19. Assay: immunoSEQ multiplex PCR; the TCRdb copy retains only in-frame clones and omits some. The sample has 85,000 to 100,000 clones; just over 85% are singletons. The sample taken for sequencing was peripheral blood. These TCRs come from a woman aged 60 to 75 in a cohort sampled during active or convalescent COVID-19. Each CDR3 is given with its conserved first and last residue. The D gene is left open where the match is weak. Only part of the rows carry a size: once, few, many, or a class if the clone is expanded.

d_gene | j_gene | abundance | v_gene | CDR3nt | CDR3aa
. | TRBJ2-5 | . | TRBV6-6 | TGTGCCAGCAGTCCCCGGAGCCTGCAAGAGACCCAGTACTTC | CASSPRSLQETQYF
. | TRBJ2-1 | . | TRBV7-2 | TGTGCCAGCACCCCCGCCCCTGGGGAGTCGCAGTTCTTC | CASTPAPGESQFF
. | TRBJ2-7 | . | TRBV12-5 | TGTGCTAGTGGTTTAATGACAGGATACTACGAGCAGTACTTC | CASGLMTGYYEQYF
. | TRBJ1-2 | . | TRBV7-2 | TGTGCCAGCAGCCACGCAGGGTATGGCTACACCTTC | CASSHAGYGYTF
. | TRBJ2-3 | once | TRBV5-6 | TGTGCCAGCAGCCTCCTGATGCTAGCGTTAACAGATACGCAGTATTTT | CASSLLMLALTDTQYF
TRBD1 | TRBJ1-5 | few | TRBV12-5 | TGTGCTAGTGGTTTGGCTACAGGGGTTAACAATCAGCCCCAGCATTTT | CASGLATGVNNQPQHF
. | TRBJ2-7 | . | TRBV6-1 | TGTGCCAGCAGTGACCCCCGCGCCATAACAGGGCTCACCTACGAGCAGTACTTC | CASSDPRAITGLTYEQYF
. | TRBJ1-1 | few | TRBV5-6 | TGTGCCAGCAGCTTGGGGTCGGCAGGGATGAACACTGAAGCTTTCTTT | CASSLGSAGMNTEAFF
. | TRBJ1-4 | . | TRBV7-9 | TGTGCCAGCAGGCTTGCGGGGGCAACTAATGAAAAACTGTTTTTT | CASRLAGATNEKLFF
TRBD2 | TRBJ2-2 | . | TRBV29-1 | TGCAGCGTCCTGGGACTAGCGGAGAACACCGGGGAGCTGTTTTTT | CSVLGLAENTGELFF
. | TRBJ1-2 | few | TRBV5-1 | TGCGCCAGCAGCTTGGAGCCCAACTATGGCTACACCTTC | CASSLEPNYGYTF
. | TRBJ1-5 | . | TRBV19 | TGTGCCAGCAAAGAACCCACCGGGTACAATCAGCCCCAGCATTTT | CASKEPTGYNQPQHF
TRBD1 | TRBJ2-7 | . | TRBV14 | TGTGCCAGCAGCCAGTTCCGGGACAGAGGCCTCCACGAGCAGTACTTC | CASSQFRDRGLHEQYF
. | TRBJ1-5 | . | TRBV19 | TGTGCCAGTAGGCTCCAGGATCAGCCCCAGCATTTT | CASRLQDQPQHF
. | TRBJ1-1 | few | TRBV19 | TGTGCCAGTACCTACGGGGGGGGAGGGATGAACACTGAAGCTTTCTTT | CASTYGGGGMNTEAFF
TRBD2 | TRBJ2-3 | . | TRBV9 | TGTGCCAGCAGCGTAGTTCCTAGCGGCCGGGGGGCAGATACGCAGTATTTT | CASSVVPSGRGADTQYF
TRBD1 | TRBJ1-2 | few | TRBV5-4 | TGTGCCAGCAGCCCTCAGGGGGCGCGAGGCTACACCTTC | CASSPQGARGYTF
TRBD1 | TRBJ1-1 | . | TRBV11-1 | TGTGCCAGCAGCTTAAACAGGGGGCGAGAGACTGAAGCTTTCTTT | CASSLNRGRETEAFF
. | TRBJ1-6 | . | TRBV30 | TGTGCCTGGAGTACAGCCGCTTTGAATTCACCCCTCCACTTT | CAWSTAALNSPLHF
. | TRBJ1-4 | . | TRBV19 | TGTGCCAGTAGTATAATGAGGGATGAGGATGAAAAACTGTTTTTT | CASSIMRDEDEKLFF
. | TRBJ1-5 | . | TRBV2 | TGTGCCAGCAGTCAGGAGGATGGGGGCAATCAGCCCCAGCATTTT | CASSQEDGGNQPQHF
. | TRBJ1-2 | . | TRBV5-4 | TGTGCCAGCAGTGAATTAGGGAGGCGGGGTAACTATGGCTACACCTTC | CASSELGRRGNYGYTF
TRBD2 | TRBJ2-2 | . | TRBV7-2 | TGTGCCAGCAGGACTAGCCCGAACACCGGGGAGCTGTTTTTT | CASRTSPNTGELFF
TRBD2 | TRBJ2-5 | . | TRBV5-1 | TGCGCCAGCACGCGGGAGTCTAGAGAGACCCAGTACTTC | CASTRESRETQYF
. | TRBJ1-1 | . | TRBV5-1 | TGCGCCAGCAGCTTGATCGTCGACACTGAAGCTTTCTTT | CASSLIVDTEAFF
. | TRBJ2-2 | . | TRBV2 | TGTGCCAGCAGTCCTCGGGCCCGGGGAACCGGGGAGCTGTTTTTT | CASSPRARGTGELFF
. | TRBJ1-4 | . | TRBV4-1 | TGCGCCAGCAGCCAGGGCCGCGGGGAGACTAATGAAAAACTGTTTTTT | CASSQGRGETNEKLFF
. | TRBJ1-5 | . | TRBV19 | TGTGCCAGTAGGTTGGATCTTACAGCAGGCAATCAGCCCCAGCATTTT | CASRLDLTAGNQPQHF
. | TRBJ1-1 | . | TRBV5-4 | TGTGCCAGCAGCTTACCCACTGCGAACACTGAAGCTTTCTTT | CASSLPTANTEAFF
. | TRBJ2-7 | . | TRBV5-1 | TGCGCCAGCAGCGGAGGAGCATACGAGCAGTACTTC | CASSGGAYEQYF
. | TRBJ2-2 | once | TRBV4-2 | TGTGCCAGCAGCCAAGATAGGGGTTCTCACACCGGGGAGCTGTTTTTT | CASSQDRGSHTGELFF
. | TRBJ2-7 | . | TRBV5-1 | TGCGCCAGCAGCTACGGACAAGGTGAATTGGACGAGCAGTACTTC | CASSYGQGELDEQYF
. | TRBJ1-5 | . | TRBV19 | TGTGCCAGTAGTATGACCCCCCAGGGCAATCAGCCCCAGCATTTT | CASSMTPQGNQPQHF
. | TRBJ1-6 | few | TRBV14 | TGTGCCAGCAGCCAAGATCGAGGGGGAAACTATAATTCACCCCTCCACTTT | CASSQDRGGNYNSPLHF
. | TRBJ1-2 | . | TRBV5-1 | TGCGCCAGCAGCTTGGCATGGGGGGGTTCCTATGGCTACACCTTC | CASSLAWGGSYGYTF
. | TRBJ1-4 | . | TRBV7-2 | TGTGCCAGCAGCTTAGTTGCAGGGGTAACTAATGAAAAACTGTTTTTT | CASSLVAGVTNEKLFF
. | TRBJ1-1 | . | TRBV6-5 | TGTGCCAGCTGGCAGAACACTGAAGCTTTCTTT | CASWQNTEAFF
. | TRBJ1-5 | . | TRBV6-5 | TGTGCCAGCAGTCAGCAAGGGGTTCAGCCCCAGCATTTT | CASSQQGVQPQHF
TRBD1 | TRBJ1-3 | . | TRBV30 | TGTGCCTGGGGCCCCAGGGACAGGGATGGAAACACCATATATTTT | CAWGPRDRDGNTIYF
TRBD2 | TRBJ2-3 | few | TRBV19 | TGTGCCAGTAGTCGGACTAGCGGGCGAGATACGCAGTATTTT | CASSRTSGRDTQYF
. | TRBJ2-7 | . | TRBV10-3 | TGTGCCATCAGCCCACCCGGGAACGAGCAGTACTTC | CAISPPGNEQYF
TRBD1 | TRBJ2-4 | . | TRBV7-2 | TGTGCCAGCAGCTTAGCCGCAGGGGGTCCTCAGTACTTC | CASSLAAGGPQYF
. | TRBJ2-1 | . | TRBV18 | TGTGCCAGCTCACCACCTTCAGCGGCTGAGCAGTTCTTC | CASSPPSAAEQFF
TRBD1 | TRBJ1-6 | . | TRBV5-1 | TGCGCCAGCCGGGACAGGGAAGGGTCGTCACCCCTCCACTTT | CASRDREGSSPLHF
. | TRBJ1-1 | once | TRBV6-5 | TGTGCCAGCAGACGACAGGCCCGAACTGAAGCTTTCTTT | CASRRQARTEAFF
. | TRBJ1-4 | . | TRBV2 | TGTGCCAGCAGTGAAGCGGCAGTCCAGGTTTTT | CASSEAAVQVF
TRBD1 | TRBJ2-1 | . | TRBV5-1 | TGCGCCAGCAGTTCTGGACAGGGTGTGGGTGAGCAGTTCTTC | CASSSGQGVGEQFF
. | TRBJ1-5 | . | TRBV5-1 | TGCGCCAGCAGCCCGGGACTGAGAAGCTATAGCAATCAGCCCCAGCATTTT | CASSPGLRSYSNQPQHF
. | TRBJ2-5 | . | TRBV15 | TGTGCCACCAGGGCGGGGCCTCAAGAGACCCAGTACTTC | CATRAGPQETQYF
. | TRBJ1-2 | . | TRBV6-1 | TGTGCCAGCAGTGAATTTGAGGGAGGATGGGGTGGCTACACCTTC | CASSEFEGGWGGYTF
TRBD2 | TRBJ2-7 | . | TRBV4-1 | TGCGCCAGCAGCCAGACGGGACTAGCGGGCTACGAGCAGTACTTC | CASSQTGLAGYEQYF
TRBD1 | TRBJ1-1 | . | TRBV5-4 | TGTGCCAGCAGTAAAGGACAGGGGGCGGCTGAAGCTTTCTTT | CASSKGQGAAEAFF
TRBD2 | TRBJ2-1 | . | TRBV20-1 | TGCAGTGCTAGTGCCGGCGGCGGGGGTGCGGGGAATGAGCAGTTCTTC | CSASAGGGGAGNEQFF
. | TRBJ1-2 | . | TRBV7-9 | TGTGCCAGCAGCCTACGGGGGGTCGGTTTGAATGGCTACACCTTC | CASSLRGVGLNGYTF
. | TRBJ2-3 | . | TRBV7-3 | TGTGCCAGCAGCTTAATGGGGGCGGGCTCAGATACGCAGTATTTT | CASSLMGAGSDTQYF